This TCR beta chain derives from a study of blood T cell repertoires in COVID-19 (TCRdb year 2020). The study in broad terms: Samples covering the acute and convalescent phases of COVID-19 were provided by collaborators in the United States, Italy and Spain. The repertoires were released in a freely available public database meant as a resource for research on the immune response to SARS-CoV-2. The prospective study material was composed of cDNA or gDNA derived from T cells, B-cell-depleted T cells, or PBMCs. The samples were drawn from the first 160 participants of the ongoing ImmuneRACE study and from some 1,300 subjects provided by 6 global collaborators. Subjects who had been exposed to COVID-19, were actively infected with it, or had recovered from it provided the deeply sampled blood TCRbeta repertoires that made up the dataset. Nearly every sample came with metadata listing a de-identified subject ID, COVID-19 status, age in years and sex. HLA class I and class II types, where available, came from metadata supplied by the sample provider rather than from assay-based typing.

One collaborating source in Seattle enrolled patients during active infection and followed them longitudinally through the course of disease. Each collaborating institution followed its own protocols to collect whole blood in K2EDTA tubes. For TCRbeta analysis, collaborators shipped samples in one of three forms: frozen whole blood, isolated PBMCs, or DNA extracted from either of those sample types. The investigation overall reported the following: The amount of clinical and demographic metadata varied by source and participant and was provided uncurated.

As regards this clone: The clone's antigen remains unknown. Base qualities are not at hand, and no much larger clone is one base apart.

TCRbeta CDR3 regions were amplified from genomic DNA using the immunoSEQ Assay, a bias-controlled multiplex PCR. The original pipeline was this. Within the assay, amplification of reference gene primers was used to estimate how many nucleated cells each sample contained. Sequence reads were collapsed and filtered to measure the absolute abundance of every unique TCRbeta CDR3 rearrangement. Productive Simpson clonality was computed per sample as the square root of Simpson's diversity index over productive rearrangements. TCRdb took over this immuneACCESS table, retaining in-frame rearrangements with V and J assigned. Such tables are incomplete; in checked studies, under half of the missing clones stem from an unresolved V gene, and the remainder is unexplained. V and J calls and clone size are as listed in that table; D and trimming were resolved from the DNA. This sample gives about 280,000 clones in total; around nine tenths of them show up just once. The ten top clones hold approximately 10% of the sample.

The junction shows trimming of 3 bases on V and 6 bases on J, and the gene matches do not reach 12 bases of it. Looking up the germline V gene yields CDR1 SGHRS and CDR2 YFSETQ. CDR3 length: 16 amino acids, cysteine to phenylalanine. Here the CDR3 DNA is all that survives: 48 bases in frame from base 1. The chain joins TRBV5-1 to TRBJ1-1, with TRBD1 matching 9 junction bases. The sample comprised peripheral blood. The source of this sequence is a woman aged 25 to 39 with COVID-19, enrolled during active disease. For the CDR3, the sequence is CASSSPQGTGSSEAFF. DNA sequence: TGCGCCAGCAGCTCGCCTCAGGGGACAGGGTCGTCTGAAGCTTTCTTT.